A selection of T cell receptor beta chains follows, all from one sample in a study of regulatory T cells in long-lasting Graves disease. TCRdb reanalysed the multiplex PCR reads using MiXCR and keeps one entry per CDR3 protein. The sample yields about 500,000 distinct CDR3 sequences, about 12% seen once. These records were also assigned to another study, of T cells in Graves' hyperthyroidism and ophthalmopathy.

This sample comprised peripheral blood mononuclear cells (PBMCs), obtained at new diagnosis, from a patient treated with antithyroid drugs. The receptors derive from a woman in her 30s with Graves disease. CDR3s include the opening cysteine and the closing phenylalanine or tryptophan. The D gene is left open where the match is weak. For some rows the clone size is stated as once, few or many, or as a class when expanded; others skip it.

V gene,clone size,D gene,J gene,CDR3 protein,CDR3 DNA
TRBV6-2/TRBV6-3,many,NA,TRBJ2-7,CASSRDTYEQYF,TGTGCCAGCAGTCGGGACACCTACGAGCAGTACTTC
TRBV2,many,NA,TRBJ2-1,CASSATGRTIYNEQFF,TGTGCCAGCAGTGCCACTGGACGCACCATCTACAATGAGCAGTTCTTC
TRBV12-3/TRBV12-4,many,NA,TRBJ2-4,CASSLDGLAKNIQYF,TGTGCCAGCAGCTTAGATGGGTTAGCCAAAAACATTCAGTACTTC
TRBV16,many,NA,TRBJ2-3,CASSPAVGLSSDTQYF,TGTGCCAGCAGCCCCGCCGTGGGGCTGTCGTCAGATACGCAGTATTTT
TRBV7-2,many,NA,TRBJ2-1,CASSLGGTTYEQFF,TGTGCCAGCAGCTTGGGTGGTACAACGTATGAGCAGTTCTTC
TRBV9,few,TRBD2,TRBJ2-7,CASSPLTSGSYEQYF,TGTGCCAGCAGCCCCTTGACTAGCGGGTCTTACGAGCAGTACTTC
TRBV5-1,few,TRBD2,TRBJ2-3,CASSLPWSGRGTDTQYF,TGCGCCAGCAGCCTACCCTGGAGCGGGAGGGGGACAGATACGCAGTATTTT
TRBV28,many,NA,TRBJ2-3,CASSSLRGGTDTQYF,TGTGCCAGCAGTTCCCTTCGCGGAGGCACAGATACGCAGTATTTT
TRBV3-1,NA,TRBD2,TRBJ2-7,CASRQLAGVVPREQYF,TGTGCCAGCCGCCAACTAGCGGGAGTTGTCCCGCGCGAGCAGTACTTC
TRBV29-1,NA,NA,TRBJ1-3,CSVSDGAMGNTIYF,TGCAGCGTTTCGGACGGGGCGATGGGAAACACCATATATTTT
TRBV6-9,NA,TRBD2,TRBJ2-7,CASSYLVAGKSEQYF,TGTGCCAGCAGTTACCTGGTAGCGGGAAAGAGCGAGCAGTACTTC
TRBV19,few,NA,TRBJ2-5,CASSISHRETQYF,TGTGCCAGTAGTATCTCTCATCGAGAGACCCAGTACTTC
TRBV11-2,NA,NA,TRBJ1-6,CASSASTGTSYNSPLHF,TGTGCCAGCAGCGCATCGACAGGCACCTCCTATAATTCACCCCTCCACTTT
TRBV20-1,many,NA,TRBJ1-5,CSAPGRDSNQPQHF,TGCAGTGCCCCGGGACGGGATAGCAATCAGCCCCAGCATTTT
TRBV5-4,many,TRBD2,TRBJ2-3,CASSLGGAGGSTDTQYF,TGTGCCAGCAGCTTGGGGGGAGCGGGAGGGTCGACAGATACGCAGTATTTT
TRBV11-3,many,TRBD2,TRBJ2-2,CASSLLAGVPGELFF,TGTGCCAGCAGCTTGCTAGCGGGAGTCCCTGGGGAGCTGTTTTTT
TRBV28,many,NA,TRBJ1-2,CASSSQTPKYGYTF,TGTGCCAGCAGTTCCCAGACACCTAAATATGGCTACACCTTC
TRBV4-1,NA,NA,TRBJ1-5,CASSQSVDSYQPQHF,TGCGCCAGCAGCCAATCGGTGGACAGTTATCAGCCCCAGCATTTT
TRBV12-3/TRBV12-4,NA,NA,TRBJ2-1,CASTSGTHHYNEQVF,TGTGCCAGCACCTCCGGGACGCACCACTACAATGAGCAGGTCTTC
TRBV20-1,many,NA,TRBJ1-5,CSARYRLSNQPQHF,TGCAGTGCTAGATACAGGCTTAGCAATCAGCCCCAGCATTTT
TRBV27,many,NA,TRBJ2-6,CASRGSGTGANVLTF,TGTGCCAGCAGGGGCAGTGGAACTGGGGCCAACGTCCTGACTTTC
TRBV5-6,many,TRBD2,TRBJ2-5,CASSFRLAGGGETQYF,TGTGCCAGCAGCTTCAGACTAGCGGGAGGCGGAGAGACCCAGTACTTC
TRBV3-1,NA,TRBD2,TRBJ2-3,CASSQSSGRATDTQYF,TGTGCCAGCAGCCAAAGTAGCGGGAGGGCTACAGATACGCAGTATTTT
TRBV19,many,TRBD1,TRBJ2-7,CASTPKAGQGTYEQYF,TGTGCCAGTACCCCGAAGGCGGGACAGGGGACCTACGAGCAGTACTTC
TRBV5-1,few,NA,TRBJ1-1,CASSLGSVNTEAFF,TGCGCCAGCAGCTTGGGGTCAGTGAACACTGAAGCTTTCTTT
TRBV7-9,many,NA,TRBJ2-1,CASSPLSDSYNEQFF,TGTGCCAGCAGCCCACTCTCGGATTCCTACAATGAGCAGTTCTTC
TRBV20-1,NA,TRBD1,TRBJ2-7,CSARVRGGHEQYF,TGCAGTGCTAGAGTGAGAGGGGGCCACGAGCAGTACTTC
TRBV4-1,many,NA,TRBJ1-1,CASSSMNTEAFF,TGCGCCAGCAGCAGCATGAACACTGAAGCTTTCTTT
TRBV5-1,NA,NA,TRBJ2-1,CASGDGQINEQFF,TGCGCCAGCGGGGACGGACAGATCAATGAGCAGTTCTTC
TRBV7-8,many,NA,TRBJ1-6,CASSLIGGWSPLHF,TGTGCCAGCAGCTTAATCGGGGGCTGGTCACCCCTCCACTTT
TRBV24-1,many,TRBD2,TRBJ2-3,CATSDPRLAGETDTQYF,TGTGCCACCAGTGACCCTCGACTAGCGGGAGAGACAGATACGCAGTATTTT
TRBV7-8,many,TRBD2,TRBJ2-1,CASSLASGSYNGQFF,TGTGCCAGCAGCTTAGCTAGCGGGTCATACAATGGGCAGTTCTTC
TRBV14,many,NA,TRBJ1-1,CASSQDRQALGEAFF,TGTGCCAGCAGCCAAGATCGGCAGGCCCTGGGTGAAGCTTTCTTT
TRBV19,many,NA,TRBJ1-5,CASSGDFQPQHF,TGTGCCAGTAGCGGGGACTTCCAGCCCCAGCATTTT
TRBV24-1,many,NA,TRBJ2-5,CATSDPGTGQETQYF,TGTGCCACCAGTGATCCCGGGACGGGACAAGAGACCCAGTACTTC
TRBV20-1,NA,TRBD2,TRBJ2-1,CSARHPSIGSGRPRGDNEQFF,TGCAGTGCTAGGCATCCCTCCATTGGTAGCGGGAGACCAAGAGGGGACAATGAGCAGTTCTTC